A selection of T cell receptor beta chains follows, all from one sample in a study of blood T cells in healthy people across ages. A single record per CDR3 protein comes from TCRdb applying MiXCR to the 5' RACE reads. Among about 1 million distinct CDR3 sequences, 40% to 45% were seen once, and the ten largest hold approximately 17%. The sample taken for sequencing was blood. These receptors all stem from an older woman in good health. CDR3s include the opening cysteine and the closing phenylalanine or tryptophan. The D gene is left open where the match is weak. Only some rows state a clone size, as once, few, many or a class for expanded clones.

j_gene | abundance | d_gene | v_gene | CDR3aa | CDR3nt
TRBJ2-3 | few | NA | TRBV4-2 | CASSQVHPPQDTQYF | TGTGCCAGCAGCCAAGTTCACCCACCCCAGGATACGCAGTATTTT
TRBJ2-3 | NA | NA | TRBV27 | CASSLSRGRLDTQYF | TGTGCCAGCAGTTTATCGAGGGGTCGTCTTGATACGCAGTATTTT
TRBJ1-1 | NA | NA | TRBV6-6 | CASSLGAPLGATEAFF | TGTGCCAGCAGTTTGGGGGCCCCACTAGGGGCCACTGAAGCTTTCTTT
TRBJ2-1 | NA | TRBD2 | TRBV4-2 | CASGQELAGGTEQFF | TGTGCCAGCGGCCAAGAGCTAGCGGGAGGGACTGAGCAGTTCTTC
TRBJ2-3 | few | NA | TRBV5-8 | CASRPLAYAEGGDTQYF | TGTGCCAGCAGGCCGCTAGCGTACGCCGAGGGGGGAGATACGCAGTATTTT
TRBJ2-7 | few | NA | TRBV21-1 | CASSKPRPRVQADKRTYEQYF | TGTGCCAGCAGCAAACCCAGACCCCGGGTACAGGCCGACAAAAGGACCTACGAGCAGTACTTC
TRBJ2-5 | NA | TRBD1 | TRBV9 | CASSVGSRGLQETQYF | TGTGCCAGCAGCGTAGGTTCCAGGGGGCTCCAAGAGACCCAGTACTTC
TRBJ1-2 | NA | TRBD1 | TRBV27 | CASSWGGQGSYGYTF | TGTGCCAGCAGTTGGGGGGGACAGGGGTCCTATGGCTACACCTTC
TRBJ2-3 | few | TRBD2 | TRBV10-3 | CAISELAGSTDTQYF | TGTGCCATCAGTGAGCTAGCGGGAAGCACAGATACGCAGTATTTT
TRBJ1-2 | NA | NA | TRBV11-2 | CASSRRPSDGYTF | TGTGCCAGCAGCCGCAGGCCTTCGGATGGCTACACCTTC
TRBJ2-7 | few | NA | TRBV11-2 | CASSSAGPRDEQYF | TGTGCCAGCAGCTCGGCCGGGCCTCGGGACGAGCAGTACTTC
TRBJ2-5 | few | NA | TRBV20-1 | CSATPWGEETQYF | TGCAGTGCTACCCCTTGGGGAGAAGAGACCCAGTACTTC
TRBJ1-2 | NA | NA | TRBV18 | CASSNLLAGTLTYGYTF | TGTGCCAGCTCAAACCTACTAGCCGGGACACTTACTTATGGCTACACCTTC
TRBJ2-5 | few | TRBD2 | TRBV20-1 | CSARDLAGMRETQYF | TGCAGTGCTAGAGATCTAGCGGGAATGCGAGAGACCCAGTACTTC
TRBJ2-5 | NA | TRBD2 | TRBV13 | CASSQAGAIQGTQYF | TGTGCCAGCAGCCAAGCGGGAGCGATCCAAGGGACCCAGTACTTC
TRBJ2-1 | many | NA | TRBV11-2 | CASSLSTYNEQFF | TGTGCCAGCAGCTTATCTACCTACAATGAGCAGTTCTTC
TRBJ2-3 | NA | TRBD1 | TRBV5-1 | CASSKGQATDTQYF | TGCGCCAGCAGCAAAGGACAGGCCACAGATACGCAGTATTTT
TRBJ2-7 | NA | NA | TRBV5-6 | CASSLIARNEQYF | TGTGCCAGCAGCTTGATAGCGCGGAACGAGCAGTACTTC
TRBJ2-1 | many | NA | TRBV6-6 | CASGLAGNEQFF | TGTGCCAGCGGACTCGCGGGAAATGAGCAGTTCTTC
TRBJ1-2 | once | NA | TRBV5-1 | CASSPSRTYGYTF | TGCGCCAGCAGCCCCTCGCGGACCTATGGCTACACCTTC
TRBJ2-3 | many | TRBD2 | TRBV9 | CASNPGLAGAGTQYF | TGTGCCAGCAACCCTGGGCTAGCGGGAGCGGGTACGCAGTATTTT
TRBJ1-2 | NA | TRBD1 | TRBV20-1 | CSAILTGAKSNYGYTF | TGCAGTGCTATCTTGACAGGGGCCAAATCTAACTATGGCTACACCTTC
TRBJ2-3 | few | NA | TRBV6-5 | CASSYDSTFTDTQYF | TGTGCCAGCAGTTACGACAGCACCTTCACAGATACGCAGTATTTT
TRBJ2-3 | NA | TRBD2 | TRBV5-1 | CASSPSGLAVDTQYF | TGCGCCAGCAGTCCTTCGGGACTAGCGGTAGATACGCAGTATTTT
TRBJ2-7 | few | TRBD2 | TRBV12-3/TRBV12-4 | CASALTGGSYEQYF | TGTGCCAGCGCCCTAACGGGAGGATCCTACGAGCAGTACTTC
TRBJ1-6 | NA | NA | TRBV7-9 | CASSSRVDSPLHF | TGTGCCAGCAGCTCCAGGGTAGATTCACCCCTCCACTTT
TRBJ2-3 | NA | NA | TRBV9 | CASSLLDEDTQYF | TGTGCCAGCAGCCTCCTGGACGAAGATACGCAGTATTTT
TRBJ2-3 | few | NA | TRBV11-2 | CASSLVAASTDTQYF | TGTGCCAGCAGCTTAGTGGCGGCTAGCACAGATACGCAGTATTTT
TRBJ2-1 | few | NA | TRBV4-2 | CASSPPSHNEQFF | TGTGCCAGCAGCCCACCCAGCCACAATGAGCAGTTCTTC
TRBJ2-7 | NA | TRBD2 | TRBV7-8 | CASSLGASGNDEQYF | TGTGCCAGCAGCTTAGGGGCTAGCGGGAACGACGAGCAGTACTTC
TRBJ2-3 | few | NA | TRBV6-2/TRBV6-3 | CASSVPWGTSTDTQYF | TGTGCCAGCAGCGTCCCCTGGGGAACTAGCACAGATACGCAGTATTTT
TRBJ2-1 | NA | NA | TRBV7-8 | CASSPERMRSPGGQFF | TGTGCCAGCAGCCCAGAAAGGATGCGGTCCCCCGGAGGGCAGTTCTTC
TRBJ1-5 | NA | NA | TRBV20-1 | CSASPKGVNQPQHF | TGCAGTGCTAGCCCGAAGGGGGTTAATCAGCCCCAGCATTTT
TRBJ2-1 | NA | TRBD2 | TRBV6-4 | CASKPRGGGNEQFF | TGTGCCAGCAAGCCCCGCGGGGGAGGCAATGAGCAGTTCTTC
TRBJ2-7 | many | TRBD1 | TRBV20-1 | CSAEDRGDTGERTYEQYF | TGCAGTGCGGAGGACAGGGGCGATACGGGAGAGAGGACCTACGAGCAGTACTTC
TRBJ2-1 | once | NA | TRBV20-1 | CSGHGTGYNEQFF | TGCAGTGGCCACGGTACGGGGTACAATGAGCAGTTCTTC
TRBJ2-7 | few | NA | TRBV21-1 | CAGSWTGHLEQYF | TGTGCCGGTAGCTGGACAGGCCACCTGGAGCAGTACTTC
TRBJ1-2 | NA | TRBD1 | TRBV10-2 | CASSIGQGIYGYTF | TGCGCCAGCAGTATCGGACAGGGCATCTATGGCTACACCTTC
TRBJ2-7 | NA | NA | TRBV11-2 | CASSPTLGSGYEQYF | TGTGCCAGCAGCCCAACTTTGGGGTCTGGTTACGAGCAGTACTTC
TRBJ2-3 | few | NA | TRBV29-1 | CSVETGAVAGITDTQYF | TGCAGCGTTGAGACAGGGGCAGTAGCGGGGATCACAGATACGCAGTATTTT
TRBJ2-6 | NA | TRBD1 | TRBV10-3 | CAARGTVLSGANVLTF | TGTGCCGCCCGTGGGACAGTCCTCTCTGGGGCCAACGTCCTGACTTTC
TRBJ2-3 | few | TRBD2 | TRBV7-2 | CASNRGQREVPVDTQYF | TGTGCCAGCAACCGCGGGCAGCGGGAGGTCCCTGTAGATACGCAGTATTTT
TRBJ2-7 | few | NA | TRBV6-5 | CASSYSPGAYEQYF | TGTGCCAGCAGTTACTCCCCAGGTGCCTACGAGCAGTACTTC
TRBJ1-1 | NA | NA | TRBV4-1 | CASSQVTANTEAFF | TGCGCCAGCAGCCAAGTGACGGCAAACACTGAAGCTTTCTTT
TRBJ1-1 | NA | TRBD1 | TRBV2 | CASSVGGENTEAFF | TGTGCCAGCAGTGTAGGGGGCGAGAACACTGAAGCTTTCTTT
TRBJ2-1 | once | TRBD2 | TRBV6-2/TRBV6-3 | CASSYSLRAGEQFF | TGTGCCAGCAGTTACTCTTTAAGAGCGGGGGAGCAGTTCTTC
TRBJ2-1 | once | NA | TRBV7-8 | CASSWAGPSYNEQFF | TGTGCCAGCAGCTGGGCGGGTCCATCCTACAATGAGCAGTTCTTC
TRBJ2-1 | few | NA | TRBV6-2/TRBV6-3 | CASTHVGSVSYNEQFF | TGTGCCAGCACCCACGTCGGATCTGTCTCCTACAATGAGCAGTTCTTC